These 15 T cell receptor beta chains were all obtained from the same sample, sequenced in a study of blood T cell repertoires in COVID-19. Repertoires were generated with immunoSEQ multiplex PCR, while TCRdb's copy carries only in-frame clones and drops some. The sample lists more than 65,000 clones, about four fifths occurring once. Sequencing input: peripheral blood. The source is a human donor in a cohort sampled during active COVID-19.

The chain links TRBV28 to TRBJ1-3, with 8 bases matching TRBD1. V lost 5 bases to trimming and J lost 0 bases; unmatched junction nucleotides: 15. CDR3 length equals 19 residues. Per germline, CDR1 MDHEN and CDR2 SYDVKM. CDR3 nucleotides: TGTGCCAGCAGTCCGATAAGAAGACAGGGGCGAAGCTCTGGAAACACCATATATTTT. It encodes CASSPIRRQGRSSGNTIYF. Based on the CDR3 plus reference TRBV28 and TRBJ1-3, the full variable domain is DVKVTQSSRYLVKRTGEKVFLECVQDMDHENMFWYRQDPGLGLRLIYFSYDVKMKEKGDIPEGYSVSREKKERFSLILESASTNQTSMYLCASSPIRRQGRSSGNTIYFGEGSWLTVV.

This rearrangement joins TRBV7-8 to TRBJ1-1; 8 nucleotides line up with TRBD1. V gave up 2 bases and J gave up 3 bases; unmatched junction bases: 2. Germline lookup yields CDR1 SGHVS and CDR2 FQNEAQ. The CDR3 spans 14 residues. CDR3 protein: CASSLTGGDTEAFF. In DNA form, the CDR3 reads TGTGCCAGCAGCTTAACAGGGGGGGACACTGAAGCTTTCTTT.

This clone was counted only a few times. The chain combines TRBV18 with TRBJ2-1; the match to TRBD2 covers 7 bases. Germline V gene lookup returns CDR1 KGHSH and CDR2 LQKENI. The CDR3 covers 16 residues. V shed 1 base, J shed 8 bases, and the junction held 11 bases outside the gene matches. The chain's CDR3 is CASSPLGARLAHEQFF. For the CDR3, the DNA is TGTGCCAGCTCACCACTGGGAGCGAGACTAGCTCATGAGCAGTTCTTC.

The chain couples TRBV5-1 to TRBJ2-2, with 9 bases matching TRBD1. This CDR3 is built from 17 residues. V dropped 4 bases and J dropped 1; count of bases not matched to a gene: 8. Looked up from germline, CDR1 is SGHRS and CDR2 is YFSETQ. The chain's CDR3 is CASSPGPGQGNTGELFF. The CDR3 nucleotides read TGCGCCAGCAGCCCCGGCCCGGGACAGGGGAACACCGGGGAGCTGTTTTTT.

V usage is TRBV11-2 and J usage is TRBJ1-3; D remains ambiguous. Trimming stripped 5 bases from V and 0 bases from J, with 11 bases between. The CDR3 spans 15 residues. Per the germline V gene, CDR1 is SGHAT and CDR2 is FQNNGV. CDR3 DNA: TGTGCCAGCAGCCCCGCGGGGAACTCTGGAAACACCATATATTTT. This translates into CASSPAGNSGNTIYF.

The CDR3 here is CASSHGGAPGAEAFF. DNA of the CDR3: TGTGCCAGCAGCCACGGGGGGGCCCCGGGGGCTGAAGCTTTCTTT. The chain carries TRBV11-3 and TRBJ1-1; possible D gene TRBD1, 6 bases. Trimming pared 5 bases from V and 6 bases from J, leaving 19 bases between. This CDR3 is 15 amino acids long. The V gene's germline CDR1 is SGHNT and CDR2 YENEEA.

This clone was recorded a few times. This chain uses TRBV12-5 with TRBJ2-7; D is possibly TRBD1 (5 bases). V was trimmed by 3 bases and J by 5 bases, leaving 5 bases between them. Germline values: CDR1 LGHNT, CDR2 FRNRAP. The CDR3 consists of 11 residues. In DNA, the CDR3 is TGTGCTAGTGGTTTCAGGGACGAGCAGTACTTC. Translated, it gives CASGFRDEQYF.

The V gene is TRBV11-2, the J gene TRBJ2-5, with 7 bases that match TRBD2. J was trimmed by 5 bases and V by 5 bases; bases with no gene match: 8. Germline CDR1 SGHAT, CDR2 FQNNGV. The length of the CDR3 is 14 residues. The CDR3 DNA sequence: TGTGCCAGCAGCCGAGCAGGGCGGGAGGAGACCCAGTACTTC. Protein: CASSRAGREETQYF.

The chain carries TRBV5-1 and TRBJ2-3; D not resolved. V was trimmed by 1 base and J by 3 bases, leaving 9 bases between them. CDR1 SGHRS and CDR2 YFSETQ come from the germline V gene. The CDR3 has 14 amino acids. Here the CDR3 DNA reads TGCGCCAGCAGCTTGTCGATCGAGACAGATACGCAGTATTTT. Encoded protein: CASSLSIETDTQYF.

This sequence joins TRBV6-5 and TRBJ2-5; the D gene is possibly TRBD1 (5 bases). Trimming stripped 9 bases from V and 5 bases from J, with 13 bases between. The CDR3 runs 12 residues. Germline V gene sequence: CDR1 MNHEY, CDR2 SVGAGI. CDR3 DNA: TGTGCCAGTAGACAGCCAGGGGAGACCCAGTACTTC. Amino acid sequence: CASRQPGETQYF.

The rearrangement uses TRBV28 and TRBJ1-5; D call uncertain. This CDR3 has 13 residues. Germline V gene lookup returns CDR1 MDHEN and CDR2 SYDVKM. V dropped 7 bases and J dropped 7 bases, with 14 bases sitting between them. CDR3 in amino acids: CASTLRPFQPQHF. The CDR3 DNA reads as TGTGCCAGCACCCTCCGTCCCTTCCAGCCCCAGCATTTT.

The chain is built from TRBV28 and TRBJ2-3; possible D gene TRBD1, 5 bases. V shed 1 base and J shed 14 bases, with 10 bases lying between them. Germline V gene data show CDR1 as MDHEN and CDR2 as SYDVKM. CDR3 length: 11 amino acids. This chain's CDR3 is CASSLSGRVYF. In DNA, the CDR3 is TGTGCCAGCAGTTTATCCGGCAGGGTGTATTTT. The full variable domain, in which reference TRBV28 and TRBJ2-3 provide the parts outside the CDR3, is DVKVTQSSRYLVKRTGEKVFLECVQDMDHENMFWYRQDPGLGLRLIYFSYDVKMKEKGDIPEGYSVSREKKERFSLILESASTNQTSMYLCASSLSGRVYFGPGTRLTVL.

This clone is a singleton in its sample. V usage is TRBV19 and J usage is TRBJ2-3; a possible D gene is TRBD2 (6 bases). This CDR3 comprises 17 residues. Trimming removed 1 base from V and 4 bases from J, with 18 bases in between. Germline-derived CDR1 and CDR2 are LNHDA and SQIVND (reference sequence). CDR3 protein: CASSIVRARGIADTQYF. CDR3 in DNA: TGTGCCAGTAGTATAGTACGCGCGCGGGGAATTGCAGATACGCAGTATTTT.

This rearrangement joins TRBV10-3 to TRBJ1-3; D gene uncertain. Deletions cut 6 bases from V and 8 bases from J, with 17 bases between. Germline V lookup: CDR1 ENHRY, CDR2 SYGVKD. The CDR3 extends over 14 amino acids. For the CDR3, the DNA is TGTGCCATCAGGGGAAGTAGGGTCGGGGACACCATATATTTT. It specifies CAIRGSRVGDTIYF.

The chain employs TRBV14 and TRBJ2-7; D perhaps matches TRBD2 (5 bases). The CDR3 totals 14 residues. The germline V gene encodes CDR1 SGHDN and CDR2 FVKESK. Trimming left V 5 bases short and J 0 bases short, with 11 bases between. CDR3 nucleotide sequence: TGTGCCAGCAGCTTCCCCCGGGGCTCCTACGAGCAGTACTTC. Amino acid sequence: CASSFPRGSYEQYF.